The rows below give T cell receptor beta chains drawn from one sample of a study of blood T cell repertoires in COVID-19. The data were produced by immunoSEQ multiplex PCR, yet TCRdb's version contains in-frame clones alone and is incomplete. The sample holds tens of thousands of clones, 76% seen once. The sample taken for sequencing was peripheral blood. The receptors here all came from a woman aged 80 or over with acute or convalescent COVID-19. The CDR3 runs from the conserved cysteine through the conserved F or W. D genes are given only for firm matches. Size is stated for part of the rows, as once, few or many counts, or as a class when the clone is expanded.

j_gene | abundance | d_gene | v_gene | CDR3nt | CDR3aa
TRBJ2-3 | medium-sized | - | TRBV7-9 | TGTGCCAGCAGACCGGAGGGTACAGATACGCAGTATTTT | CASRPEGTDTQYF
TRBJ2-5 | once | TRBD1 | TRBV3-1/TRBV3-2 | TGTGCCAGCAGCCAAGATTGGACAGGAAAAGAGACCCAGTACTTC | CASSQDWTGKETQYF
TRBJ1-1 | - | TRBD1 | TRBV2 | TGTGCCAGCAGCCTTGCCGGGACAGGGAACACTGAAGCTTTCTTT | CASSLAGTGNTEAFF
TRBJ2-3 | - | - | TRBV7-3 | TGTGCCAGCAGCTTATGGCGGGTTGAGGCAGATACGCAGTATTTT | CASSLWRVEADTQYF
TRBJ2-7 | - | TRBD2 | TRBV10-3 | TGTGCCATCAGTGGCCGGACTAGCGGGAGTGCCGAGCAGTACTTC | CAISGRTSGSAEQYF
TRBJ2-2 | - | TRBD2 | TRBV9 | TGTGCCAGCAGCGAGGGACTAGCGGTCGCCGGGGAGCTGTTTTTT | CASSEGLAVAGELFF
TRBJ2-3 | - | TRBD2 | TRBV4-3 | TGCGCCAGCAGCCAAGGAATAGCGGGAGGACTTAGCACAGATACGCAGTATTTT | CASSQGIAGGLSTDTQYF
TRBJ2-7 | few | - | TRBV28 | TGTGCCAGCAGTTCCCCCCGGCGGGGCGAGCAGTACTTC | CASSSPRRGEQYF
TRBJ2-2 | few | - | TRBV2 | TGTGCCACCCGTGGTCAGGGGCTGAGCGGGGAGCTGTTTTTT | CATRGQGLSGELFF
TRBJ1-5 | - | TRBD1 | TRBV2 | TGTGCCAGCAGGTCCGACAGGGCTCAGCCCCAGCATTTT | CASRSDRAQPQHF
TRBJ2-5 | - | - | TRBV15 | TGTGCCACCAGCCCCTCTCAGGGGCACCAAGAGACCCAGTACTTC | CATSPSQGHQETQYF
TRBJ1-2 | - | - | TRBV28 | TGTGCCAGCACCCGCAGGGTCGGCGGCTACACCTTC | CASTRRVGGYTF
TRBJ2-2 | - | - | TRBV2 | TGTGCCAGCAGGGGGCGGCCCGGGGAGCTGTTTTTT | CASRGRPGELFF
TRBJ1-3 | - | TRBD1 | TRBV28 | TGTGCCAGCAGACTCCGGGACAGGGGTCTTGGCTCTGGAAACACCATATATTTT | CASRLRDRGLGSGNTIYF
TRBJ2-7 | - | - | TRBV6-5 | TGTGCCAGCAGTTACCGGGGGGAACAGGGCTACGAGCAGTACTTC | CASSYRGEQGYEQYF
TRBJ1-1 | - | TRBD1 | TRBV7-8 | TGTGCCAGCAGCCGCGACAGGGGGAAAGCTTTCTTT | CASSRDRGKAFF
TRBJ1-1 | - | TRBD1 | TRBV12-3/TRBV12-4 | TGTGCCAGCAGAAGGACAGGGGGCGGGGAAGCTTTCTTT | CASRRTGGGEAFF
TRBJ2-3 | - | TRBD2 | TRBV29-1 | TGCAGCGCCGACGGGGGTAGCGGGAGTGGAGGGCCAGATACGCAGTATTTT | CSADGGSGSGGPDTQYF
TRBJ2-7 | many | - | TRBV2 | TGTGCCAGCACCAGGGGGAGGAACAACTACGAGCAGTACTTC | CASTRGRNNYEQYF
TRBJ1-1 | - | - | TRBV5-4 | TGTGCCAGCAGCTTGGGTACGACGAGGGCCACTGAAGCTTTCTTT | CASSLGTTRATEAFF
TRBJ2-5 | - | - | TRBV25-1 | TGTGCCAGCAGTAGACAGGTCGGAGAGACCCAGTACTTC | CASSRQVGETQYF
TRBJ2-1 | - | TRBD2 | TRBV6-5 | TGTGCCAGCAGCCGACTAGCCCATGAGCAGTTCTTC | CASSRLAHEQFF
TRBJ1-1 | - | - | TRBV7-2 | TGTGCCAGCAGCGTACAGGGAGACACTGAAGCTTTCTTT | CASSVQGDTEAFF
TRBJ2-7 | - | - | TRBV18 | TGTGCCAGCTCCATCGGCGAGGTTTCCTACGAGCAGTACTTC | CASSIGEVSYEQYF
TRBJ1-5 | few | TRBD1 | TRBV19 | TGTGCCAGTAGTGTGGGACAGGTAAAGTCTCAGCCCCAGCATTTT | CASSVGQVKSQPQHF
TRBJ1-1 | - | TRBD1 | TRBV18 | TGTGCCAGCTCACCACCGAGGGGACAGGGGGCAATAAACACTGAAGCTTTCTTT | CASSPPRGQGAINTEAFF
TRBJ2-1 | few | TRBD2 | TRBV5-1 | TGCGCCAGCAGCCCCGTGGGAGCGGGACTAGCCGATGAGCAGTTCTTC | CASSPVGAGLADEQFF
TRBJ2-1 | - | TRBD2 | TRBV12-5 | TGTGCTAGTGGTTTTTACGCTAGCGGGGGTTACAATGAGCAGTTCTTC | CASGFYASGGYNEQFF
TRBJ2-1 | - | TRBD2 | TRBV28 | TGTGCCAGCAGTACTAACTCGGGGGGGAGCTCCTACAATGAGCAGTTCTTC | CASSTNSGGSSYNEQFF
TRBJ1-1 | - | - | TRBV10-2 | TGCGCCAGCAGTGAGTCGTTGGGCAGGTGGGGGGCTGAAGCTTTCTTT | CASSESLGRWGAEAFF
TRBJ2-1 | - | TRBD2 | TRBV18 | TGTGCCAGCTCACCCCCCGGGACTAGCGGGAGTCGTGAGCAGTTCTTC | CASSPPGTSGSREQFF
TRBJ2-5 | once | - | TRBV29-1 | TGCAGCGTCGTTAGCGGACAAGAGACCCAGTACTTC | CSVVSGQETQYF
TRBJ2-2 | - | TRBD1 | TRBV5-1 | TGCGCCAGCAGCTTGGCCCTCGGACAGGGCATCACCGGGGAGCTGTTTTTT | CASSLALGQGITGELFF
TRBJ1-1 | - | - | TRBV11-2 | TGTGCCAGCAGCTTCCCTGATCGGGGAACTGAAGCTTTCTTT | CASSFPDRGTEAFF
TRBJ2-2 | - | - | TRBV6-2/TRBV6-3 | TGTGCCAGCAGTTACTCGATATGGACCAGGGGTACCGGGGAGCTGTTTTTT | CASSYSIWTRGTGELFF
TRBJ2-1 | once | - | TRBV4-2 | TGTGCCAGCAGCCAAGATATTGGGCCCTACAATGAGCAGTTCTTC | CASSQDIGPYNEQFF
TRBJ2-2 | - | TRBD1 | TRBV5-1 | TGCGCCAGCAGTCCTGGACAGGGGAGGGCCGGGGAGCTGTTTTTT | CASSPGQGRAGELFF
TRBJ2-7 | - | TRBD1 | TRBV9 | TGTGCCAGCAGCCCAACAGGGGGAAGGGTGGGCTCCTACGAGCAGTACTTC | CASSPTGGRVGSYEQYF
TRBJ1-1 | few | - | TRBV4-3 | TGCGCCAGCAGCCAAACCACAGGGAGCGCTGAAGCTTTCTTT | CASSQTTGSAEAFF
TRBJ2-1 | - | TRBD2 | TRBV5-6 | TGTGCCAGCAGCTTGGGCGGGAGCTCCTACAATGAGCAGTTCTTC | CASSLGGSSYNEQFF
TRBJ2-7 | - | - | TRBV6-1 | TGTGCCAGCAGTGAAATCTCCGGCTACGAGCAGTACTTC | CASSEISGYEQYF
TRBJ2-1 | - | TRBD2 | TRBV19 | TGTGCCAGTAGTATAAGGACTAGCGGGATACCCTACAATGAGCAGTTCTTC | CASSIRTSGIPYNEQFF
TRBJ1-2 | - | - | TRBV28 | TGTGCCAGCAGCCCCCCCGAACAGGCTATTAACTATGGCTACACCTTC | CASSPPEQAINYGYTF
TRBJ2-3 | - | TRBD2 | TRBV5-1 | TGCGCCAGCCCCTTGACTAGCGGGATGTCAGATACGCAGTATTTT | CASPLTSGMSDTQYF
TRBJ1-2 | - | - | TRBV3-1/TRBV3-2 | TGTGCCAGCAGCCAAGATCAAAATGGCTACACCTTC | CASSQDQNGYTF
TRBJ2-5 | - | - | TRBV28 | TGTGCCAGCAGCGAAACAGGGGAGACCCAGTACTTC | CASSETGETQYF
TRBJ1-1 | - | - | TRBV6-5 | TGTGCCAGCAGTTACGAGCCACAGGGAGCTTTCTTT | CASSYEPQGAFF
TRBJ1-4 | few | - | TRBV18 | TGTGCCAGCTCACGGGACTCTAATGAAAAACTGTTTTTT | CASSRDSNEKLFF
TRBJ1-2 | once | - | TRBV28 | TGTGCCAGCAGTTTGTGGCAGACTTTAAAATCCTATGGCTACACCTTC | CASSLWQTLKSYGYTF
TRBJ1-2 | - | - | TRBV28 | TGTGCCAGCAGTTTTTTCTCCAGGAGACTAGCTAACTATGGCTACACCTTC | CASSFFSRRLANYGYTF
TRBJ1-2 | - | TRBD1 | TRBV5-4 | TGTGCCAGCAGCCGGGTGAGACAGGGGGCTGTCGGCTACACCTTC | CASSRVRQGAVGYTF